The 31 T cell receptor beta chains reported below all come from one sample, sequenced in a study of blood T cell repertoires in COVID-19. Repertoires were generated with immunoSEQ multiplex PCR, while TCRdb's copy carries only in-frame clones and drops some. The sample has some 320,000 clones, approximately 89% seen once. The sample was PBMCs or T cells enriched from blood (not recorded which). These receptors all come from a woman aged 25 to 39 who had recovered from COVID-19.

The CDR3 DNA is TGTGCCAGCAGCCGCCAAGGACAGCAGGAAGATACGCAGTATTTT. It is translated as CASSRQGQQEDTQYF. The chain combines TRBV7-3 with TRBJ2-3; TRBD1 is a possible D gene (6 bases). With 5 bases removed from V and 5 bases from J, the gap between germline ends came to 17 bases. CDR3 length: 15 residues. The germline gives CDR1 SGHTA, CDR2 FQGTGA.

This clone has only a few counts. The chain has TRBV7-2 and TRBJ2-7, with a possible D match to TRBD2 (5 bases). The germline V gene encodes CDR1 SGHTA and CDR2 FQGNSA. With 5 bases removed from V and 1 base from J, the gap between germline ends came to 15 bases. This CDR3 is built from 15 residues. CDR3 nucleotide sequence: TGTGCCAGCAGCCCTGAAGCGGTACCTTCCTACGAGCAGTACTTC. Translating gives CASSPEAVPSYEQYF.

The chain carries TRBV4-1 and TRBJ1-5, with TRBD1 identical over 7 bases. The germline V gene has CDR1 MGHRA and CDR2 YSYEKL. With 5 bases clipped from V and 1 base from J, the junction kept 5 bases outside the gene matches. CDR3 size: 15 residues. The CDR3 here is CASSVQGTSNQPQHF. CDR3 bases: TGCGCCAGCAGCGTACAGGGGACGAGCAATCAGCCCCAGCATTTT.

CDR3 protein: CASSLGTDYGYTF. The DNA of the CDR3 is TGTGCCAGCAGCTTGGGGACTGACTATGGCTACACCTTC. The V and J genes are TRBV5-4 and TRBJ1-2; D is unclear. Per the germline V gene, CDR1 is SGHNT and CDR2 is YYREEE (reference sequence). The ends were cut back, 0 bases at V and 3 bases at J, with 6 bases in the middle. The CDR3 totals 13 residues.

The chain is built from TRBV11-2 and TRBJ1-1; D remains unclear. The CDR3 has 13 amino acids. Deletions cut 1 base from V and 3 bases from J, with 6 bases between. From germline, CDR1 is SGHAT and CDR2 FQNNGV. The CDR3, as DNA: TGTGCCAGCAGCTTAGGAGCGGACACTGAAGCTTTCTTT. Protein product: CASSLGADTEAFF.

V gene TRBV7-6 combines with J gene TRBJ1-4; D is possibly TRBD1 (6 bases). V was clipped by 5 bases and J by 3 bases, with 10 bases between them. The CDR3 totals 14 residues. Germline assignment: CDR1 SGHVS and CDR2 FNYEAQ. The chain's CDR3 is CASSRGQPNEKLFF. The CDR3 DNA reads as TGTGCCAGCAGCCGAGGACAGCCTAATGAAAAACTGTTTTTT.

This clone was seen a handful of times. V is TRBV28 and J is TRBJ2-3; D may be TRBD2 (7 bases). The ends were cut back, 3 bases at V and 1 base at J, with 11 bases in the middle. CDR3 length: 15 residues. Germline V gene data show CDR1 as MDHEN and CDR2 as SYDVKM. CDR3 coding DNA: TGTGCCAGCAGTTTTCGGGGGGCCGGCACAGATACGCAGTATTTT. Protein sequence: CASSFRGAGTDTQYF.

This sequence joins TRBV4-3 and TRBJ2-1; no definite D call. V shed 0 bases and J shed 5 bases, with 8 bases lying between them. The CDR3 consists of 14 residues. The germline gives CDR1 LGHNA, CDR2 YSLEER. The CDR3: CASSQDYYDNEQFF. The CDR3 DNA reads as TGCGCCAGCAGCCAAGACTACTACGACAATGAGCAGTTCTTC.

The V call is TRBV7-8, the J call TRBJ2-7; D not certain. V was shortened by 1 base and J by 3 bases, with 13 bases between the two germline ends. The germline CDR1 and CDR2 sequences are SGHVS and FQNEAQ. This CDR3 contains 15 residues. CDR3 protein: CASSLGIEAFYEQYF. DNA of the CDR3: TGTGCCAGCAGCTTAGGGATCGAGGCTTTCTACGAGCAGTACTTC.

This chain connects TRBV30 to TRBJ2-1; D unresolved. Germline-derived CDR1 and CDR2 are GTSNPN and SVGIG (reference sequence). The CDR3 runs to 17 residues. Deletions cut 2 bases from V and 0 bases from J, with 17 bases between. The CDR3 bases are TGTGCCTGGAGTCGCCGAACATCGCTCAGCTCCTACAATGAGCAGTTCTTC. As protein: CAWSRRTSLSSYNEQFF. Based on the CDR3 plus reference TRBV30 and TRBJ2-1, the full variable domain is SQTIHQWPATLVQPVGSPLSLECTVEGTSNPNLYWYRQAAGRGLQLLFYSVGIGQISSEVPQNLSASRPQDRQFILSSKKLLLSDSGFYLCAWSRRTSLSSYNEQFFGPGTRLTVL.

This sequence joins TRBV7-9 and TRBJ2-1; 10 bases are a match to TRBD1. V lost 5 bases to trimming and J lost 7 bases; unmatched junction nucleotides: 5. The CDR3 runs to 14 residues. Per the germline V gene, CDR1 is SEHNR and CDR2 is FQNEAQ (reference sequence). The CDR3 region has the DNA TGTGCCAGCAGCGCCCGGACAGGGGGTAATGAGCAGTTCTTC. As protein: CASSARTGGNEQFF.

Note on this clone: The junction departs from germline at one end; a sequencing error may be responsible. The rearrangement uses TRBV6-5 and TRBJ1-1; D not resolved. The CDR3 is 15 amino acids. Germline CDR1 and CDR2: MNHEY and SVGAGI. The DNA for the CDR3 is TGTGCCAGCAGTTACTCGATTTCGGGGAACGCTGAAGCTTTCTTT. This translates into CASSYSISGNAEAFF.

This chain connects TRBV18 to TRBJ1-5; TRBD1 matches at 9 bases. Germline lookup yields CDR1 KGHSH and CDR2 LQKENI. After removal of 3 bases from V and 1 base from J, the junction contained 4 bases not matched to a gene. The CDR3 consists of 16 residues. The CDR3 sequence is CASSPGTGRSNQPQHF. DNA for the CDR3: TGTGCCAGCTCACCGGGGACAGGGAGAAGCAATCAGCCCCAGCATTTT.

This sequence joins TRBV30 and TRBJ1-4, with D unclear. The length of the CDR3 is 12 residues. Looked up from germline, CDR1 is GTSNPN and CDR2 is SVGIG (reference sequence). V was trimmed by 4 bases and J by 7 bases, leaving 10 bases between them. CDR3 coding DNA: TGTGCCTGGATGGGCGCTCGTGAAAAACTGTTTTTT. Translating gives CAWMGAREKLFF.

The chain is built from TRBV30 and TRBJ1-2, with TRBD1 matching 9 bases. The CDR3 sequence is 15 residues long. Trimming removed 0 bases from V and 8 bases from J; junction bases left unmatched: 10. In germline, CDR1 is GTSNPN, CDR2 SVGIG (reference sequence). The CDR3 region is CAWSVLHRGLQGYTF. The CDR3 DNA follows: TGTGCCTGGAGTGTACTGCACAGGGGGCTTCAAGGCTACACCTTC.

CDR3 amino acids: CASSYMTSGATDTQYF. The CDR3 DNA is TGTGCCAGCAGCTATATGACTAGCGGGGCCACAGATACGCAGTATTTT. The rearrangement joins TRBV7-6 to TRBJ2-3, with 11 bases matching TRBD2. Germline V gene lookup returns CDR1 SGHVS and CDR2 FNYEAQ. Trimming removed 4 bases from V and 2 bases from J; junction bases left unmatched: 5. The CDR3 runs to 16 residues.

This chain joins TRBV28 and TRBJ1-2; D possibly corresponds to TRBD1 (6 bases). The CDR3 is made up of 15 amino acids. The V and J ends lost 4 bases and 2 bases respectively, with 14 bases between them. Germline assignment: CDR1 MDHEN and CDR2 SYDVKM. Here the CDR3 DNA reads TGTGCCAGCAGTTATGTCGGGGGGCTCAACTATGGCTACACCTTC. The encoded protein is CASSYVGGLNYGYTF.

Note on this clone: Other DNA sequences in the same sample also yield this CDR3. The CDR3: CSASDRGQPQHF. Here the CDR3 DNA reads TGCAGTGCTAGTGACAGAGGGCAGCCCCAGCATTTT. The chain employs TRBV20-1 and TRBJ1-5, with D possibly TRBD1 on 5 matching bases. In germline, CDR1 is DFQATT, CDR2 SNEGSKA (reference sequence). CDR3 length equals 12 residues. V shed 3 bases and J shed 7 bases, with 10 bases lying between them.

CDR3 DNA sequence: TGTGCCAGCAGTACGGGACCTACAGGGGGAAAGGGGCAGTTCTTC. It encodes CASSTGPTGGKGQFF. V and J are TRBV6-5 and TRBJ2-1; 8 bases map to TRBD1. Germline V gene sequence: CDR1 MNHEY, CDR2 SVGAGI. Losses at the gene ends were 5 bases for V and 12 bases for J; bases not matched to a gene: 15. CDR3 length equals 15 residues.

The genes are TRBV6-5 and TRBJ2-1; 8 nucleotides match TRBD2. The J segment lost 1 base and the V segment lost 7 bases, leaving 3 bases of the junction unmatched. The CDR3 loop spans 14 amino acids. Germline V gives CDR1 MNHEY, CDR2 SVGAGI. The CDR3 spells CASTAGASYNEQFF. CDR3 DNA: TGTGCCAGCACAGCGGGGGCATCCTACAATGAGCAGTTCTTC.

The chain joins TRBV5-1 to TRBJ2-7, with a weak D call TRBD1 (6 bases). Trimming cost V 0 bases and J 2 bases, with 9 bases left between them. The CDR3 runs 14 residues. Germline loops: CDR1 SGHRS, CDR2 YFSETQ. CDR3 sequence (DNA): TGCGCCAGCAGCTTGGGACAGGACCCCTACGAGCAGTACTTC. Amino acid sequence: CASSLGQDPYEQYF.

The V gene is TRBV5-4, the J gene TRBJ1-2; D is unclear. The CDR3 is 15 amino acids. The V gene lost 4 bases and the J gene lost 5 bases, with 18 bases spanning the gap. Germline CDR1 SGHNT, CDR2 YYREEE (reference sequence). CDR3 nucleotide sequence: TGTGCCAGCAGCCTAGCAGCCCAGGCCGATTATGGCTACACCTTC. It encodes CASSLAAQADYGYTF.

The count of this clone is one. The chain links TRBV19 to TRBJ1-3; D gene ambiguous. Germline CDR1 reads LNHDA; CDR2 reads SQIVND (reference sequence). This CDR3 spans 14 amino acids. Trimming cost V 10 bases and J 0 bases, with 13 bases left between them. The CDR3 region has the DNA TGTGCCACCCTAGAACACACCTCTGGAAACACCATATATTTT. Its protein product is CATLEHTSGNTIYF.

The chain links TRBV19 to TRBJ2-3, with TRBD2 matching 9 bases. The CDR3 extends over 15 amino acids. Germline-derived CDR1 and CDR2 are LNHDA and SQIVND (reference sequence). V lost 5 bases and J lost 5; bases outside the gene matches: 8. DNA for the CDR3: TGTGCCAGTAGTGCCAGCGGGGGGCCGCAAGATACGCAGTATTTT. Protein product: CASSASGGPQDTQYF.

Worth noting for this clone: Other nucleotide sequences in the sample specify the same CDR3. This chain connects TRBV7-9 to TRBJ1-2, with D perhaps matching TRBD1 (5 bases). V gave up 1 base and J gave up 2 bases, with 8 bases separating them. The CDR3 has 14 residues. CDR1 SEHNR and CDR2 FQNEAQ come from the germline V gene (reference sequence). CDR3 sequence (DNA): TGTGCCAGCAGCTTAGGTCAGGGAAACTATGGCTACACCTTC. It yields the protein CASSLGQGNYGYTF.

The J gene is TRBJ1-1, the V gene TRBV5-6; TRBD1 matches 8 bases. V dropped 3 bases and J dropped 6; count of bases not matched to a gene: 7. CDR3 length: 14 residues. Germline values: CDR1 SGHDT, CDR2 YYEEEE. CDR3 sequence reads: CASSSYYRGAEAFF. The CDR3 bases are TGTGCCAGCAGCTCGTACTACAGGGGGGCTGAAGCTTTCTTT.

The chain employs TRBV6-5 and TRBJ2-7; a possible D gene is TRBD2 (6 bases). CDR3 length: 14 amino acids. Germline V gives CDR1 MNHEY, CDR2 SVGAGI. Trimming removed 6 bases from V and 7 bases from J, with 19 bases in between. The CDR3 sequence is CASSSRLGQEEQYF. CDR3 nucleotides: TGTGCCAGCAGCTCGAGACTAGGCCAGGAAGAGCAGTACTTC.

The rearrangement joins TRBV2 to TRBJ1-5; 7 bases are shared with TRBD1. CDR1 and CDR2 (germline): SNHLY, FYNNEI. This CDR3 is 15 amino acids long. With V trimmed by 3 bases and J by 5 bases, 7 bases remained unmatched. CDR3 in DNA: TGTGCCAGCAGTGAGACAGGGCCCTTGGATCAGCCCCAGCATTTT. Its translation is CASSETGPLDQPQHF.

The chain recombines TRBV4-3 with TRBJ2-3; 8 nucleotides agree with TRBD2. The CDR3 totals 17 residues. V lost 4 bases, J lost 0 bases, and 9 bases stayed unmatched. Per germline, CDR1 LGHNA and CDR2 YSLEER. The CDR3 reads CASSPRGGGRSTDTQYF. The DNA for the CDR3 is TGCGCCAGCAGCCCGCGTGGGGGCGGGAGGAGCACAGATACGCAGTATTTT.

This chain links TRBV18 with TRBJ2-3, with 12 bases identical to TRBD2. The germline V gene encodes CDR1 KGHSH and CDR2 LQKENI. The J segment lost 2 bases and the V segment lost 3 bases, leaving 9 bases of the junction unmatched. The CDR3 runs to 18 residues. The CDR3 sequence is CASSPPLAGGIHTDTQYF. DNA of the CDR3: TGTGCCAGCTCACCTCCTCTAGCGGGGGGGATACACACAGATACGCAGTATTTT.

The chain joins TRBV19 to TRBJ2-1; possible D gene TRBD2, 6 bases. Germline V gene data show CDR1 as LNHDA and CDR2 as SQIVND (reference sequence). V was trimmed by 7 bases and J by 7 bases, leaving 14 bases between them. The CDR3 is made up of 13 amino acids. The CDR3 DNA is TGTGCCAGTAAGCGGGTTCCTGGGAATGAGCAGTTCTTC. Encoded protein: CASKRVPGNEQFF. Together with reference TRBV19 and TRBJ2-1, the CDR3 gives the full variable domain: DGGITQSPKYLFRKEGQNVTLSCEQNLNHDAMYWYRQDPGQGLRLIYYSQIVNDFQKGDIAEGYSVSREKKESFPLTVTSAQKNPTAFYLCASKRVPGNEQFFGPGTRLTVL.